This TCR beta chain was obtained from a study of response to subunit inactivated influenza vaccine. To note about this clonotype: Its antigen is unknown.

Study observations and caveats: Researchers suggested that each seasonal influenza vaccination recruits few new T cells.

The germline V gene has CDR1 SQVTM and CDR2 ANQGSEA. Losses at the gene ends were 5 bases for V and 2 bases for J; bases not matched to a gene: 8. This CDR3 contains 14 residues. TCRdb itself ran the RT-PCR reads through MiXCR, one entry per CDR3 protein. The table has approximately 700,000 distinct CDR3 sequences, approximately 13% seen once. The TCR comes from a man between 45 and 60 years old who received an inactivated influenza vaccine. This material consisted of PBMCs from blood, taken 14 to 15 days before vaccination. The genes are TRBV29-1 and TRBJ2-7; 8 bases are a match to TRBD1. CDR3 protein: CSVTGGLGTYEQYF. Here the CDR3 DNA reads TGCAGCGTTACAGGGGGGCTTGGGACCTACGAGCAGTACTTC.